A selection of T cell receptor beta chains follows, all from one sample in a study of T cells in Graves' hyperthyroidism and ophthalmopathy. MiXCR, applied by TCRdb to the multiplex PCR reads, yields one record per CDR3 protein. The top ten hold under 8% of the sample, which has some 270,000 distinct CDR3 sequences, approximately 13% seen once. The sample comprised blood. Receptors were obtained from a woman between 35 and 50 years old with Graves' hyperthyroidism. Each CDR3 is given with its conserved first and last residue. D genes are given only for firm matches. Clone size is given for some rows only: seen once, a few or many times, or a class if the clone is expanded.

D gene,J gene,clone size,V gene,CDR3 DNA,CDR3 protein
NA,TRBJ2-1,many,TRBV12-3/TRBV12-4,TGTGCCAGCAGCCCCGATTTCTACAATGAGCAGTTCTTC,CASSPDFYNEQFF
TRBD1,TRBJ1-2,NA,TRBV27,TGTGCCAGCAGTTGGGGACAGGGGAACTATGGCTACACCTTC,CASSWGQGNYGYTF
NA,TRBJ2-7,few,TRBV7-3,TGTGCCAGCAGCTTGAGTCGGGACGGCTACGAGCAGTACTTC,CASSLSRDGYEQYF
NA,TRBJ1-5,many,TRBV27,TGTGCCAGCAGTTTCTCACATAGCAATCAGCCCCAGCATTTT,CASSFSHSNQPQHF
TRBD1,TRBJ1-6,NA,TRBV30,TGTGCCTGGAGAGAGTGGAGGGACAGGGAAAATTCACCCCTCCACTTT,CAWREWRDRENSPLHF
TRBD1,TRBJ1-2,NA,TRBV28,TGTGCCAGCAGTTTTCTAGGACAGGAAAGCTATGGCTACACCTTC,CASSFLGQESYGYTF
NA,TRBJ1-2,NA,TRBV4-1,TGCGCCAGCAGCCACCTGGACGGAGCATTGGGCTACACCTTC,CASSHLDGALGYTF
TRBD2,TRBJ2-7,few,TRBV20-1,TGCAGTGCCCAACTAGCGTTCTCCTACGAGCAGTACTTC,CSAQLAFSYEQYF
NA,TRBJ2-3,NA,TRBV10-3,TGTGCCATCAGTGAGGGTTTCGGTAGCACAGATACGCAGTATTTT,CAISEGFGSTDTQYF
NA,TRBJ1-1,many,TRBV5-6,TGTGCCAGCAGCTTTTCATCTCGCACTGAAGCTTTCTTT,CASSFSSRTEAFF
NA,TRBJ2-1,many,TRBV7-9,TGTGCCAGCAGCTTAGTGGAGCGGGCCGAGGGCAATGAGCAGTTCTTC,CASSLVERAEGNEQFF
NA,TRBJ2-3,many,TRBV10-3,TGTGCCATCAGTTACCAGCTCACAGATACGCAGTATTTT,CAISYQLTDTQYF
TRBD1,TRBJ2-7,many,TRBV28,TGTGCCAGCAGTCCGGGACAGGGCCCCTACGAGCAGTACTTC,CASSPGQGPYEQYF
TRBD2,TRBJ2-3,few,TRBV10-3,TGTGCCATCAGTGAGTCTACATCGCGGGAGACAGATACGCAGTATTTT,CAISESTSRETDTQYF
NA,TRBJ2-5,many,TRBV28,TGTGCCAGCAGTTTCAGGGTACAAAGGGAGACCCAGTACTTC,CASSFRVQRETQYF
NA,TRBJ2-3,many,TRBV7-8,TGTGCCAGCAGCTTAAGGGGTAACGCAGATACGCAGTATTTT,CASSLRGNADTQYF
NA,TRBJ2-2,few,TRBV10-3,TGTGCCATCAAAGGGGACCTTGACACCGGGGAGCTGTTTTTT,CAIKGDLDTGELFF
NA,TRBJ2-2,many,TRBV7-2,TGTGCCAGCAGCGCCTCCGGGCAGGCCGCCGGCGGGGAGCTGTTTTTT,CASSASGQAAGGELFF